The 27 T cell receptor beta chains reported below all come from one sample, sequenced in a study of blood T cell repertoires in COVID-19. Only in-frame clones appear in the TCRdb table, and some are missing; sequencing was by immunoSEQ multiplex PCR. This table has fewer than 350,000 clones, 75% to 90% appearing once. Specimen: PBMCs or T cells enriched from blood (not recorded which). Receptor source: a woman in her thirties who had been exposed to COVID-19.

The gene calls are TRBV5-1 and TRBJ2-1, with 14 bases identical to TRBD2. Trimming removed 6 bases from V and 10 bases from J; junction bases left unmatched: 9. CDR3 length: 15 residues. Germline V lookup: CDR1 SGHRS, CDR2 YFSETQ. The CDR3 sequence is CASNTGLAGVEEQFF. The CDR3, as DNA: TGCGCCAGCAATACGGGACTAGCGGGAGTGGAAGAGCAGTTCTTC.

This chain joins TRBV19 and TRBJ2-1, with 11 bases identical to TRBD2. Trimming took 6 bases from V and 5 from J; bases not matched to a gene: 12. The CDR3 loop spans 17 amino acids. CDR1 LNHDA and CDR2 SQIVND come from the germline V gene (reference sequence). CDR3 residues: CASSTRLAGIRDNEQFF. DNA for the CDR3: TGTGCCAGTAGCACACGACTAGCGGGAATTCGCGACAATGAGCAGTTCTTC. The variable domain in full, with the rest retrieved from reference TRBV19 and TRBJ2-1, is DGGITQSPKYLFRKEGQNVTLSCEQNLNHDAMYWYRQDPGQGLRLIYYSQIVNDFQKGDIAEGYSVSREKKESFPLTVTSAQKNPTAFYLCASSTRLAGIRDNEQFFGPGTRLTVL.

The chain has TRBV7-8 and TRBJ2-7; D is perhaps TRBD2 (5 bases). Per the germline V gene, CDR1 is SGHVS and CDR2 is FQNEAQ. With 2 bases removed from V and 5 bases from J, the gap between germline ends came to 10 bases. CDR3 length: 13 residues. The chain's CDR3 is CASSLTTRNEQYF. As DNA, the CDR3 is TGTGCCAGCAGCTTAACTACTAGGAACGAGCAGTACTTC.

CDR3 amino acids: CAWSVDPTVNYGYTF. CDR3 bases: TGTGCCTGGAGTGTAGACCCTACAGTAAACTATGGCTACACCTTC. V gene TRBV30 combines with J gene TRBJ1-2; D is undetermined. The germline gives CDR1 GTSNPN, CDR2 SVGIG (reference sequence). V lost 0 bases, J lost 2 bases, and 13 bases lay in between. The CDR3 length is 15 residues.

The chain carries TRBV7-3 and TRBJ2-7; D gene uncertain. The V and J ends lost 1 base and 6 bases respectively, with 19 bases between them. Germline V gene data show CDR1 as SGHTA and CDR2 as FQGTGA. CDR3 size: 16 residues. CDR3 region: CASSLMPGSLDGEQYF. The DNA for the CDR3 is TGTGCCAGCAGCTTAATGCCCGGCAGCCTAGACGGCGAGCAGTACTTC.

The chain has TRBV5-1 and TRBJ2-5, with 8 bases identical to TRBD1. The germline V gene has CDR1 SGHRS and CDR2 YFSETQ. This CDR3 is built from 17 residues. The V segment lost 0 bases and the J segment 0 bases; nucleotides outside the gene matches: 7. The CDR3 protein is CASSLASGQGHQETQYF. CDR3 DNA sequence: TGCGCCAGCAGCTTGGCCAGCGGACAGGGCCACCAAGAGACCCAGTACTTC. Full variable domain (rest looked up from reference TRBV5-1 and TRBJ2-5): KAGVTQTPRYLIKTRGQQVTLSCSPISGHRSVSWYQQTPGQGLQFLFEYFSETQRNKGNFPGRFSGRQFSNSRSEMNVSTLELGDSALYLCASSLASGQGHQETQYFGPGTRLLVL.

V usage is TRBV19 and J usage is TRBJ1-6, with D perhaps matching TRBD1 (6 bases). In germline, CDR1 is LNHDA, CDR2 SQIVND (reference sequence). Trimming cost V 7 bases and J 5 bases, with 18 bases left between them. The CDR3 length is 16 residues. The CDR3 protein is CASTSTTGVNNSPLHF. CDR3 nucleotides: TGTGCCAGTACCTCGACGACAGGAGTGAATAATTCACCCCTCCACTTT.

The chain employs TRBV30 and TRBJ1-2, with 9 nucleotides matching TRBD1. CDR1 and CDR2 from the germline V gene are GTSNPN and SVGIG (reference sequence). Trimming at V came to 4 bases and at J to 8 bases, leaving 5 bases not matched to a gene. The CDR3 has 12 residues. CDR3 nucleotide sequence: TGTGCCTGGAACCGGGACAGGGAGGGCTACACCTTC. Translating it yields CAWNRDREGYTF.

This chain's CDR3 is CASSRDRSLTF. CDR3 DNA: TGTGCCAGCAGCCGGGACAGGAGTCTCACCTTC. The gene calls are TRBV9 and TRBJ1-2, with 8 bases lining up with TRBD1. Germline values: CDR1 SGDLS, CDR2 YYNGEE. There are 11 residues in the CDR3. The trim removed 4 bases at V and 13 bases at J, leaving 6 bases unmatched. The variable domain in full, completed from reference TRBV9 and TRBJ1-2, reads DSGVTQTPKHLITATGQRVTLRCSPRSGDLSVYWYQQSLDQGLQFLIQYYNGEERAKGNILERFSAQQFPDLHSELNLSSLELGDSALYFCASSRDRSLTFGSGTRLTVV.

The rearrangement links TRBV18 to TRBJ2-1, with 7 nucleotides matching TRBD1. With 4 bases clipped from V and 5 bases from J, the junction kept 11 bases outside the gene matches. The CDR3 totals 16 residues. The germline gives CDR1 KGHSH, CDR2 LQKENI. CDR3 DNA: TGTGCCAGCTCACGGAGTTTAGGGGGCACCCACAATGAGCAGTTCTTC. Its translation is CASSRSLGGTHNEQFF. Full variable domain (remainder filled in from reference TRBV18 and TRBJ2-1): NAGVMQNPRHLVRRRGQEARLRCSPMKGHSHVYWYRQLPEEGLKFMVYLQKENIIDESGMPKERFSAEFPKEGPSILRIQQVVRGDSAAYFCASSRSLGGTHNEQFFGPGTRLTVL.

The V gene is TRBV30, the J gene TRBJ1-4, with TRBD1 matching over 9 bases. The trim removed 2 bases at V and 8 bases at J, leaving 3 bases unmatched. The CDR3 runs 13 residues. Per the germline V gene, CDR1 is GTSNPN and CDR2 is SVGIG (reference sequence). This CDR3 is CAWSRQGEEKLFF. The DNA of the CDR3 is TGTGCCTGGAGTAGACAGGGGGAGGAAAAACTGTTTTTT.

The gene calls are TRBV7-4 and TRBJ1-5, with D hard to call. The CDR3 covers 17 residues. CDR1 is SGHVT, CDR2 SQSDAQ, per germline. The V end was cut by 3 bases, the J end by 0 bases, with 15 bases between. This chain's CDR3 is CASSLSSGEVSNQPQHF. The DNA for the CDR3 is TGTGCCAGCAGCTTGAGTTCGGGAGAGGTTAGCAATCAGCCCCAGCATTTT.

The rearrangement uses TRBV9 and TRBJ2-7; TRBD1 might be the D (5 bases). The CDR3 totals 16 residues. Germline CDR1 and CDR2: SGDLS and YYNGEE. V dropped 0 bases and J dropped 4 bases, with 17 bases sitting between them. CDR3 in amino acids: CASSVDGKGVRYEQYF. Here the CDR3 DNA reads TGTGCCAGCAGCGTAGACGGAAAAGGGGTTCGTTACGAGCAGTACTTC.

This sequence joins TRBV11-2 and TRBJ2-3; 14 bases are a match to TRBD2. In germline, CDR1 is SGHAT, CDR2 FQNNGV. The CDR3 contains 17 residues. J lost 8 bases, V lost 3 bases, and 10 bases had no gene match. The CDR3 nucleotides are TGTGCCAGCAGCTTCAAGATGACTAGCGGGAGGGGGGGTACGCAGTATTTT. The encoded protein is CASSFKMTSGRGGTQYF. Using reference TRBV11-2 and TRBJ2-3 for the parts outside the CDR3, the full variable domain is EAGVAQSPRYKIIEKRQSVAFWCNPISGHATLYWYQQILGQGPKLLIQFQNNGVVDDSQLPKDRFSAERLKGVDSTLKIQPAKLEDSAVYLCASSFKMTSGRGGTQYFGPGTRLTVL.

This clone came up once. The chain employs TRBV28 and TRBJ1-2; D is undetermined. Germline values: CDR1 MDHEN, CDR2 SYDVKM. The CDR3 totals 14 residues. Trimming stripped 7 bases from V and 5 bases from J, with 17 bases between. The CDR3 spells CASIEGGRGYGYTF. CDR3 bases: TGTGCCAGCATCGAAGGAGGCCGTGGGTATGGCTACACCTTC.

Only a few counts were recorded for this clone. V and J are TRBV24-1 and TRBJ2-5, with 7 bases matching TRBD2. V gave up 5 bases and J gave up 0 bases; unmatched junction bases: 5. The CDR3 is 15 amino acids. CDR1 and CDR2 from the germline V gene are KGHDR and SFDVKD. CDR3 amino acids: CATSAPRGDQETQYF. CDR3 DNA sequence: TGTGCCACCAGTGCTCCACGGGGGGACCAAGAGACCCAGTACTTC.

The chain couples TRBV28 to TRBJ1-5; no clear D gene. The CDR3 loop spans 11 amino acids. Germline CDR1 MDHEN, CDR2 SYDVKM. With 5 bases removed from V and 7 bases from J, the gap between germline ends came to 6 bases. The CDR3 is CASSVEQPQHF. CDR3 in DNA: TGTGCCAGCAGTGTAGAACAGCCCCAGCATTTT.

This clone was counted only a few times. The genes are TRBV11-2 and TRBJ2-3; TRBD2 matches at 8 bases. CDR1 and CDR2 from the germline V gene are SGHAT and FQNNGV. The CDR3 has 17 amino acids. Trimming took 3 bases from V and 5 from J; bases not matched to a gene: 13. The CDR3 nucleotides are TGTGCCAGCAGCTTGGAAATCGGGGGGGCCGCTTTAGATACGCAGTATTTT. Translated, it gives CASSLEIGGAALDTQYF. Drawing the rest from reference TRBV11-2 and TRBJ2-3, the complete variable domain is EAGVAQSPRYKIIEKRQSVAFWCNPISGHATLYWYQQILGQGPKLLIQFQNNGVVDDSQLPKDRFSAERLKGVDSTLKIQPAKLEDSAVYLCASSLEIGGAALDTQYFGPGTRLTVL.

This chain joins TRBV7-9 and TRBJ1-1; weak D call: TRBD1 (6 bases). This CDR3 region has 15 residues. Per germline, CDR1 SEHNR and CDR2 FQNEAQ (reference sequence). Deletions cut 5 bases from V and 0 bases from J, with 13 bases between. The CDR3 reads CASSPQGTVNTEAFF. The DNA of the CDR3 is TGTGCCAGCAGCCCACAGGGAACCGTGAACACTGAAGCTTTCTTT.

The chain has TRBV28 and TRBJ2-6; no clear D. The V end lost 5 bases, the J end lost 0 bases, and 5 bases lay between the germline ends. The CDR3 sequence is 14 residues long. Germline V gene lookup returns CDR1 MDHEN and CDR2 SYDVKM. The CDR3 DNA reads TGTGCCAGCAGTCAGGACTCTGGGGCCAACGTCCTGACTTTC. This sequence encodes CASSQDSGANVLTF.

The genes are TRBV30 and TRBJ2-2, with a weak D call TRBD2 (5 bases). Trimming removed 7 bases at V and 4 bases at J, with 10 bases between. The CDR3 loop spans 12 amino acids. The germline gives CDR1 GTSNPN, CDR2 SVGIG (reference sequence). In nucleotides, the CDR3 is TGTGCCTCAGGACTGCTCACCGGGGAGCTGTTTTTT. As protein: CASGLLTGELFF.

The V gene is TRBV28, the J gene TRBJ1-2, with D perhaps matching TRBD1 (5 bases). CDR1 and CDR2 from the germline V gene are MDHEN and SYDVKM. V lost 2 bases and J 4 bases, leaving 8 bases between the germline ends. The CDR3 loop spans 13 amino acids. CDR3 in amino acids: CASSLPGIYGYTF. Written as DNA, the CDR3 is TGTGCCAGCAGTTTACCAGGGATCTATGGCTACACCTTC.

V is TRBV27 and J is TRBJ1-2; TRBD1 is a possible D gene (6 bases). The ends were cut back, 2 bases at V and 4 bases at J, with 8 bases in the middle. Germline V lookup: CDR1 MNHEY, CDR2 SMNVEV (reference sequence). CDR3 length: 13 amino acids. In DNA, the CDR3 is TGTGCCAGCAGTTTAGCAGGGGTCTATGGCTACACCTTC. It encodes CASSLAGVYGYTF.

The genes are TRBV6-5 and TRBJ2-1; 9 bases match TRBD2. The junction had 2 bases not matched to a gene; V was cut back by 6 bases and J by 2 bases. The CDR3 contains 14 residues. Germline assignment: CDR1 MNHEY and CDR2 SVGAGI. The DNA of the CDR3 is TGTGCCAGCAGGTCTAGCGGGGCCTACAATGAGCAGTTCTTC. Translation: CASRSSGAYNEQFF.

The table lists this clone with a count of one. The J gene is TRBJ1-3, the V gene TRBV21-1; the listed D gene, TRBD1, was not tested against the DNA. TRBV21-1 is a pseudogene locus. The CDR3 runs 15 residues. The CDR3 DNA follows: TGTGCCAGCTCGGGACAGTGCCCCTCTGGAAACACCATATATTTT. Protein product: CASSGQCPSGNTIYF.

The rearrangement uses TRBV7-3 and TRBJ2-1; 9 bases fit TRBD2. The germline CDR1 and CDR2 sequences are SGHTA and FQGTGA. This CDR3 is built from 16 residues. Unmatched junction bases numbered 4, after V lost 2 bases and J lost 2 bases. CDR3 sequence reads: CASSLFASGAYNEQFF. Here the CDR3 DNA reads TGTGCCAGCAGCTTATTCGCTAGCGGGGCCTACAATGAGCAGTTCTTC. Supplemented by reference TRBV7-3 and TRBJ2-1, the full variable domain reads GAGVSQTPSNKVTEKGKYVELRCDPISGHTALYWYRQSLGQGPEFLIYFQGTGAADDSGLPNDRFFAVRPEGSVSTLKIQRTERGDSAVYLCASSLFASGAYNEQFFGPGTRLTVL.

The J gene is TRBJ1-2, the V gene TRBV9; D not certain. The germline gives CDR1 SGDLS, CDR2 YYNGEE. There are 13 residues in the CDR3. V was shortened by 4 bases and J by 1 base, with 8 bases between the two germline ends. The CDR3 sequence is CASSTSDNYGYTF. Written as DNA, the CDR3 is TGTGCCAGCAGCACCTCAGATAACTATGGCTACACCTTC.